Below are 22 T cell receptor beta chains sequenced from a single sample in a study of T-cell reconstitution after alpha-beta-depleted transplantation in children. Unique molecular identifiers were incorporated into the prepared TCRbeta library. One entry per CDR3 protein, called by TCRdb with MiXCR from the PCR reads. This sample has some 290,000 distinct CDR3 sequences; around 25% occur once, and the top ten carry 11%. The sample in question was PBMCs, mostly from graft donor cells, obtained 180 days after TCRalphabeta/CD19-depleted stem cell transplant. The receptors stem from a male patient younger than 18 who had a stem cell transplant for acute lymphoblastic leukemia, so the T cells may come from the graft donor.

V usage is TRBV11-2 and J usage is TRBJ2-3, with 10 bases identical to TRBD2. Germline CDR1 reads SGHAT; CDR2 reads FQNNGV. The CDR3 contains 21 residues. Unmatched junction bases numbered 20, after V lost 5 bases and J lost 0 bases. CDR3 sequence (DNA): TGTGCCAGCAGCCCGATTCCGAGAGGACTAGCGGTTTCGTCTAGCACAGATACGCAGTATTTT. Its protein product is CASSPIPRGLAVSSSTDTQYF.

The V and J genes are TRBV9 and TRBJ2-7, with TRBD2 matching over 7 bases. V lost 0 bases and J lost 3; bases outside the gene matches: 6. CDR3 size: 15 residues. Germline assignment: CDR1 SGDLS and CDR2 YYNGEE. Here the CDR3 reads CASSVGASGHYEQYF. In DNA, the CDR3 is TGTGCCAGCAGCGTAGGGGCTAGCGGCCACTACGAGCAGTACTTC.

In this sample, this clonotype turned up a few times. The V gene is TRBV11-2, the J gene TRBJ1-2; 7 bases align to TRBD1. The CDR3 loop spans 18 amino acids. Germline CDR1 SGHAT, CDR2 FQNNGV. V was clipped by 2 bases and J by 8 bases; unmatched bases: 20. The DNA of the CDR3 is TGTGCCAGCAGCTTAAACCGATATATGACAGGGAGTATGTACGGCTACACCTTC. It yields the protein CASSLNRYMTGSMYGYTF. Filled out from reference TRBV11-2 and TRBJ1-2, the complete variable domain reads EAGVAQSPRYKIIEKRQSVAFWCNPISGHATLYWYQQILGQGPKLLIQFQNNGVVDDSQLPKDRFSAERLKGVDSTLKIQPAKLEDSAVYLCASSLNRYMTGSMYGYTFGSGTRLTVV.

This clonotype was observed at least ten times. The chain has TRBV27 and TRBJ2-7, with D perhaps matching TRBD2 (6 bases). This CDR3 is 13 amino acids long. V shed 2 bases and J shed 3 bases, with 8 bases lying between them. Per germline, CDR1 MNHEY and CDR2 SMNVEV (reference sequence). The CDR3 coding sequence is TGTGCCAGCAGTTTAGGTAGCGGCTACGAGCAGTACTTC. Its protein is CASSLGSGYEQYF.

The sample holds a few counts of this clonotype. The chain recombines TRBV4-2 with TRBJ2-7; D may match TRBD1 or TRBD2 (6 bases each). The CDR3 covers 15 residues. Trimming took 1 base from V and 6 from J, leaving 16 bases between them. In germline, CDR1 is LGHNA, CDR2 YNFKEQ. The CDR3 DNA follows: TGTGCCAGCAGCCAAGCGGGGGCGGGAAGATTCGAGCAGTACTTC. It encodes CASSQAGAGRFEQYF.

V usage is TRBV21-1 and J usage is TRBJ2-1. TRBV21-1 is a recognized pseudogene. The CDR3 is 15 amino acids. CDR3 DNA sequence: TGTGCCAGCAGCCAGAGTCTTACCCTCTACAATGAGCAGTTCTTC. This codes for CASSQSLTLYNEQFF.

This clonotype was seen a handful of times. The chain employs TRBV20-1 and TRBJ2-7; tentative D call: TRBD2 (5 bases). Trimming removed 4 bases at V and 0 bases at J, with 10 bases between. The CDR3 contains 13 residues. Germline CDR1 and CDR2: DFQATT and SNEGSKA (reference sequence). The CDR3 loop reads CSAIRGSSYEQYF. The CDR3 coding sequence is TGCAGTGCTATACGTGGGAGCTCCTACGAGCAGTACTTC.

The V gene is TRBV5-1, the J gene TRBJ2-5; D perhaps matches TRBD2 (6 bases). CDR1 and CDR2 (germline): SGHRS, YFSETQ. The V end was cut by 6 bases, the J end by 2 bases, with 17 bases between. The CDR3 sequence is 15 residues long. The CDR3 bases are TGCGCCAGCATCTCGCAGGAGGGCCCACAAGAGACCCAGTACTTC. Protein: CASISQEGPQETQYF.

With respect to this clonotype: At one of its ends the junction is not consistent with the germline gene, which may arise from a read error. The V call is TRBV29-1, the J call TRBJ2-2; the match to TRBD2 covers 11 bases. This CDR3 contains 16 residues. CDR1 SQVTM and CDR2 ANQGSEA come from the germline V gene. In nucleotides, the CDR3 is TGCAGCGTTGAAGATCCGACTAGCGGGAACCCCGGGGAGCTGTTTTTT. Encoded protein: CSVEDPTSGNPGELFF.

In its sample, this clonotype was seen once. This chain joins TRBV7-8 and TRBJ1-6; D may be TRBD1 (6 bases). V was cut by 8 bases and J by 10 bases, with 24 bases left in between. The CDR3 length is 16 residues. Germline assignment: CDR1 SGHVS and CDR2 FQNEAQ. The CDR3 loop is CASGRGPDSAGSPLHF. CDR3 in DNA: TGTGCCAGCGGCCGGGGGCCGGACAGCGCTGGATCACCCCTCCACTTT.

CDR3 in DNA: TGCGCCAGCAGCCGACTAGCGGGAGAGGCCTACGAGCAGTACTTC. This codes for CASSRLAGEAYEQYF. The rearrangement joins TRBV5-1 to TRBJ2-7; 12 positions match TRBD2. From germline, CDR1 is SGHRS and CDR2 YFSETQ. CDR3 length: 15 residues. Losses at the gene ends were 4 bases for V and 2 bases for J; bases not matched to a gene: 4.

This clonotype was counted a few times. The chain employs TRBV3-1 and TRBJ2-5; D is perhaps TRBD1 (6 bases). The CDR3 runs to 13 residues. Germline CDR1 is LGHDT and CDR2 is YNNKEL (reference sequence). V dropped 5 bases and J dropped 7 bases, with 14 bases sitting between them. The CDR3 DNA reads as TGTGCCAGCAGCGGACTGGCACAGGGGACCCAGTACTTC. As protein: CASSGLAQGTQYF.

This clonotype was recorded once. This chain connects TRBV20-1 to TRBJ2-6; TRBD1 might be the D (5 bases). CDR1 and CDR2 (germline): DFQATT, SNEGSKA (reference sequence). The CDR3 has 18 amino acids. V lost 3 bases to trimming and J lost 1 base, with 19 bases between them. The CDR3 loop reads CSASPRAAIRSGANVLTF. DNA of the CDR3: TGCAGTGCTAGCCCCAGGGCCGCCATTCGGTCTGGGGCCAACGTCCTGACTTTC.

The rearrangement uses TRBV5-4 and TRBJ1-1; D might be TRBD1 (6 bases). The V gene lost 4 bases and the J gene lost 3 bases, with 16 bases spanning the gap. The CDR3 extends over 15 amino acids. CDR1 is SGHNT, CDR2 YYREEE, per germline (reference sequence). CDR3 DNA sequence: TGTGCCAGCAGCGAGGGCAGGGGACGGGACACTGAAGCTTTCTTT. Its translation is CASSEGRGRDTEAFF.

The chain recombines TRBV10-3 with TRBJ2-5; D is undetermined. CDR1 is ENHRY, CDR2 SYGVKD, per germline. The length of the CDR3 is 13 residues. V was cut by 11 bases and J by 4 bases, with 17 bases left in between. For the CDR3, the DNA is TGTGCCGCCCAGGAGTCGGGTTCAGAGACCCAGTACTTC. It encodes CAAQESGSETQYF.

The chain recombines TRBV9 with TRBJ2-7, with TRBD2 matching over 9 bases. CDR3 length: 15 amino acids. Germline V gene sequence: CDR1 SGDLS, CDR2 YYNGEE. V shed 0 bases and J 2 bases; nucleotides not matched to a gene: 3. CDR3 amino acids: CASSVGTSATYEQYF. CDR3 in DNA: TGTGCCAGCAGCGTAGGGACTAGCGCAACCTACGAGCAGTACTTC.

The rearrangement links TRBV29-1 to TRBJ2-3, with a weak D call TRBD1 (5 bases). Trimming shortened V by 4 bases and J by 2 bases, and 7 bases separated the two germline ends. The CDR3 has 12 amino acids. Germline V CDR1 and CDR2: SQVTM, ANQGSEA. Here the CDR3 DNA reads TGCAGCGTTGCACAGGCCACAGATACGCAGTATTTT. Protein sequence: CSVAQATDTQYF.

This clonotype occurred once. The chain is built from TRBV9 and TRBJ2-1; the D gene could be TRBD1 or TRBD2 (5 bases each). Trimming pared 4 bases from V and 3 bases from J, leaving 17 bases between. The CDR3 covers 16 residues. The germline V gene has CDR1 SGDLS and CDR2 YYNGEE. CDR3 protein: CASSSRAAGGYNEQFF. Written as DNA, the CDR3 is TGTGCCAGCAGCAGCAGGGCGGCGGGCGGCTACAATGAGCAGTTCTTC.

The chain recombines TRBV12-5 with TRBJ2-2, with 9 bases identical to TRBD2. The CDR3 sequence is 16 residues long. Germline assignment: CDR1 LGHNT and CDR2 FRNRAP. V lost 5 bases, J lost 4 bases, and 8 bases stayed unmatched. CDR3 sequence: CASGPQPSGVTGELFF. The CDR3 nucleotides read TGTGCTAGTGGTCCTCAGCCTAGCGGGGTCACCGGGGAGCTGTTTTTT.

The gene calls are TRBV6-5 and TRBJ1-2; D unclear. Germline CDR1 is MNHEY and CDR2 is SVGAGI. Trimming removed 2 bases from V and 3 bases from J, with 10 bases in between. This CDR3 contains 14 residues. The CDR3 sequence: CASSYRDSYYGYTF. The CDR3 DNA reads TGTGCCAGCAGTTACAGAGACTCCTACTATGGCTACACCTTC.

The J gene is TRBJ2-2, the V gene TRBV20-1, with TRBD2 matching 15 bases. Per the germline V gene, CDR1 is DFQATT and CDR2 is SNEGSKA (reference sequence). This CDR3 contains 19 residues. J gave up 4 bases and V 0 bases, and 9 bases lay outside the gene matches. The CDR3 region is CSARDRPGLAGGGTGELFF. As DNA, the CDR3 is TGCAGTGCTAGAGATCGCCCTGGACTAGCGGGAGGGGGCACCGGGGAGCTGTTTTTT.

In its sample, this clonotype was seen a few times. The chain carries TRBV11-1 and TRBJ2-2; tentatively, D is TRBD1 (6 bases). This CDR3 is built from 18 residues. Trimming removed 4 bases from V and 7 bases from J, with 25 bases in between. From germline, CDR1 is SGHAT and CDR2 FQDESV (reference sequence). DNA for the CDR3: TGTGCCAGCAGCTCCCGAGTAAGCCGGGACATCGGAGACGGGGAGCTGTTTTTT. Amino acids: CASSSRVSRDIGDGELFF.